One and the same sample provided the 14 T cell receptor beta chains below, sequenced in a study of CD8+ T cells in alopecia areata. Investigators isolated RNA and reverse transcribed it into cDNA to act as the sequencing template. The method was immunoSEQ multiplex PCR; TCRdb's version includes in-frame clones alone and lacks a portion of them. In the table there are 120,000 to 150,000 clones, about two thirds of which are singletons. Source material: CD8+ T cells sorted from blood. The receptors come from a human donor in good health.

The chain joins TRBV30 to TRBJ2-1, with 9 bases that match TRBD1. The CDR3 runs 13 residues. Germline V CDR1 and CDR2: GTSNPN, SVGIG (reference sequence). V shed 8 bases, J shed 2 bases, and the junction held 4 bases outside the gene matches. The CDR3 sequence is CAGTGLPYNEQFF. CDR3 bases: TGTGCCGGGACAGGGCTCCCCTACAATGAGCAGTTCTTC.

The chain combines TRBV6-1 with TRBJ2-3; TRBD2 aligns across 7 bases. Trimming removed 8 bases from V and 0 bases from J; junction bases left unmatched: 8. In germline, CDR1 is MNHNS, CDR2 SASEGT. The CDR3 loop spans 15 amino acids. CDR3 nucleotide sequence: TGTGCCAGCCGAGTAGCGGGCACTAGCACAGATACGCAGTATTTT. It encodes CASRVAGTSTDTQYF.

This clone has just a few counts. The genes are TRBV13 and TRBJ1-4; D not certain. The CDR3 contains 15 residues. Trimming shortened V by 5 bases and J by 7 bases, and 17 bases separated the two germline ends. Germline V gene sequence: CDR1 PRHDT, CDR2 FYEKMQ (reference sequence). The CDR3 loop is CASSKRLGWGEKLFF. CDR3 DNA sequence: TGTGCCAGCAGCAAAAGACTCGGGTGGGGTGAAAAACTGTTTTTT.

CDR3 loop: CASSFSSGGDNEQFF. The CDR3 nucleotides are TGTGCCAGCAGTTTTTCTAGCGGGGGGGACAATGAGCAGTTCTTC. The genes are TRBV27 and TRBJ2-1, with TRBD2 matching over 12 bases. The germline gives CDR1 MNHEY, CDR2 SMNVEV (reference sequence). Germline trimming cut 3 bases from V and 5 bases from J; bases unmatched to any gene: 2. This CDR3 has 15 residues.

The chain employs TRBV4-1 and TRBJ2-1, with TRBD2 matching over 7 bases. The CDR3 spans 18 residues. Unmatched junction bases numbered 14, after V lost 4 bases and J lost 2 bases. Germline lookup yields CDR1 MGHRA and CDR2 YSYEKL. The CDR3 region has the DNA TGCGCCAGCAGCCCTACTTTACTAGCGCGCGGAACCTACAATGAGCAGTTCTTC. It translates to CASSPTLLARGTYNEQFF.

V gene TRBV9 combines with J gene TRBJ1-1; possibly TRBD1 for D (5 bases). The V and J ends lost 3 bases and 0 bases respectively, with 12 bases between them. CDR3 size: 15 residues. Germline V gene lookup returns CDR1 SGDLS and CDR2 YYNGEE. As DNA, the CDR3 is TGTGCCAGCAGCGAGAGCGCAGGGATGAACACTGAAGCTTTCTTT. Protein sequence: CASSESAGMNTEAFF.

This chain joins TRBV5-4 and TRBJ2-2; tentatively, D is TRBD1 (6 bases). Germline V gene data show CDR1 as SGHNT and CDR2 as YYREEE (reference sequence). V gave up 2 bases and J gave up 5 bases, with 10 bases separating them. The CDR3 contains 14 residues. The CDR3, as DNA: TGTGCCAGCAGCTTCCAGGGGTCTACCGGGGAGCTGTTTTTT. Translation gives CASSFQGSTGELFF.

This chain uses TRBV27 with TRBJ1-1; no clear D. The CDR3 contains 13 residues. V dropped 7 bases and J dropped 5 bases, with 14 bases sitting between them. Germline V CDR1 and CDR2: MNHEY, SMNVEV (reference sequence). CDR3 DNA sequence: TGTGCCAGCACCCCCCTTGGGGAAACTGAAGCTTTCTTT. Its protein is CASTPLGETEAFF.

This clone was seen only a few times. The rearrangement uses TRBV7-9 and TRBJ2-5; TRBD1 agrees at 7 bases. The CDR3 is 15 amino acids. V was pared by 5 bases and J by 5 bases, with 11 bases of the junction left unmatched. Germline V gives CDR1 SEHNR, CDR2 FQNEAQ (reference sequence). The CDR3 protein is CASSQYTGEEETQYF. The CDR3 region has the DNA TGTGCCAGCAGCCAGTATACAGGGGAAGAGGAGACCCAGTACTTC.

The chain couples TRBV4-1 to TRBJ1-1, with D unclear. The CDR3 runs to 17 residues. The ends were cut back, 0 bases at V and 0 bases at J, with 14 bases in the middle. Germline assignment: CDR1 MGHRA and CDR2 YSYEKL. The CDR3, as DNA: TGCGCCAGCAGCCAAGATCCCCTCTGGGGAATGAACACTGAAGCTTTCTTT. Residues: CASSQDPLWGMNTEAFF.

About this clone itself: Distinct nucleotide sequences in the sample also encode this CDR3. The J gene is TRBJ2-5, the V gene TRBV4-1; 8 nucleotides match TRBD2. This CDR3 contains 15 residues. V shed 0 bases, J shed 4 bases, and the junction held 4 bases outside the gene matches. CDR1 MGHRA and CDR2 YSYEKL come from the germline V gene. Here the CDR3 DNA reads TGCGCCAGCAGCCAAGAAAGGGGACTAGGAGAGACCCAGTACTTC. As protein: CASSQERGLGETQYF.

V and J are TRBV30 and TRBJ2-7; 7 bases match TRBD1. The CDR3 contains 13 residues. After removal of 4 bases from V and 3 bases from J, the junction contained 6 bases not matched to a gene. CDR1 and CDR2 (germline): GTSNPN, SVGIG (reference sequence). The CDR3 bases are TGTGCCTGGACCTGGACAGGAAACTACGAGCAGTACTTC. It translates to CAWTWTGNYEQYF.

This clone was seen only a few times. V usage is TRBV29-1 and J usage is TRBJ2-7, with D uncertain. Deletions cut 7 bases from V and 0 bases from J, with 13 bases between. CDR3 length: 13 amino acids. The germline V gene has CDR1 SQVTM and CDR2 ANQGSEA. CDR3: CSANSMSSYEQYF. CDR3 DNA: TGCAGCGCAAACAGCATGAGCTCCTACGAGCAGTACTTC.

The chain employs TRBV25-1 and TRBJ1-2, with D unclear. CDR3 length: 14 amino acids. Germline CDR1 is MGHDK and CDR2 is SYGVNS. Trimming removed 5 bases at V and 3 bases at J, with 13 bases between. This CDR3 reads CASSPGESYYGYTF. Here the CDR3 DNA reads TGTGCCAGCAGTCCCGGGGAGTCATACTATGGCTACACCTTC.